This TCR beta chain stems from a study of cytomegalovirus exposure and HLA in healthy donors. The primer mix had 60 Vbeta and 13 Jbeta primers. Some clones are missing from TCRdb's copy, which holds only in-frame ones; the method was immunoSEQ multiplex PCR. Among about 59,000 clones listed, about four fifths were seen once. Overall study results and limits: Earlier analysis looked at TCR beta V segments, and most were productive about 90% or about 30% of the time.

Trimming took 2 bases from V and 0 from J, leaving 14 bases between them. The CDR3 extends over 16 amino acids. Germline V gene sequence: CDR1 MDHEN, CDR2 SYDVKM. These donors, healthy bone marrow donors, were studied. Details on this clone: Its specificity is unknown.

The chain joins TRBV28 to TRBJ2-7, with D unclear. This sequence originates from a woman aged 35 to 49 in good health and CMV-seronegative. Sequenced input: PBMCs. This CDR3 reads CASSLGLTLASYEQYF. Here the CDR3 DNA reads TGTGCCAGCAGTTTAGGTTTGACTCTGGCCTCCTACGAGCAGTACTTC.